This T cell receptor (beta chain) was found in a study of vaccination and CD4 T cells after COVID-19. Study overall: Comprising six males and four females, the convalescent participants counted two Hispanic individuals among them. Participants were administered two doses of either the BNT162b2 or the mRNA-1273 vaccine.

Details on this clonotype: Its antigen is still unknown.

Sequencing of the DNA from cultured CD4+ T cells was carried out with the Oncomine TCR Beta short-read assay. MiXCR, run by TCRdb on the PCR reads, gives a single entry per CDR3 protein. The top ten hold about 7.2% of the sample, which has some 15,000 distinct CDR3 sequences, less than 70% seen once. The sample's treatment: roughly ten-day PBMC culture with coronavirus spike peptide pools or control peptides (ViraFEST assay). ViraFEST sequenced TCRs after peptide-pool expansion of antigen-specific T cells. Per germline, CDR1 MNHNS and CDR2 SASEGT. This CDR3 contains 18 residues. The V and J ends lost 3 bases and 5 bases, in that order; junction bases with no gene match: 14.

The receptor's source is a human donor who had recovered from COVID-19. The genes are TRBV6-1 and TRBJ1-5; 9 bases are shared with TRBD1. The source material was CD4+ T cells from blood, cultured in vitro. The CDR3 is CASSERDRVWFIDQPQHF. The DNA for the CDR3 is TGTGCCAGCAGTGAGAGGGACAGGGTGTGGTTTATTGATCAGCCCCAGCATTTT.